The rows below give T cell receptor beta chains drawn from one sample of a study of blood T cell repertoires in COVID-19. The assay was immunoSEQ multiplex PCR, and TCRdb's table has in-frame clones only and misses some. The profile shows about 190,000 clones, more than 60% of them singletons. The specimen sequenced was peripheral blood. These receptors came from a man in his forties or fifties who had recovered from COVID-19. The CDR3 runs from the conserved cysteine through the conserved F or W. A D gene is named only where the DNA matches it firmly. The size of a clone is reported for some rows only, either as once, few or many, or as a class for expanded clones.

>NA|TRBJ1-1|NA|TRBV6-2/TRBV6-3
TGTGCCAGCAGTTCCGCGGTGACGGGGAACACTGAAGCTTTCTTT
CASSSAVTGNTEAFF
>NA|TRBJ1-6|NA|TRBV4-3
TGCGCCAGCAGCGCGTTGAGCTCCTATAATTCACCCCTCCACTTT
CASSALSSYNSPLHF
>NA|TRBJ1-5|TRBD1|TRBV6-6
TGTGCCAGCAGCCCAAGGGGACAGAGCAGGGAGCCCCAGCATTTT
CASSPRGQSREPQHF
>NA|TRBJ1-2|TRBD1|TRBV6-5
TGTGCCAGCAGTTACCCCGGGACAGGGGGAGTTCGTGGCTACACCTTC
CASSYPGTGGVRGYTF
>NA|TRBJ2-7|NA|TRBV18
TGTGCCAGCTCCCTGGAAACAGGGACCGAGCAGTACTTC
CASSLETGTEQYF
>NA|TRBJ2-7|NA|TRBV6-1
TGTGCCAGCAGTGAACTGGCCGACAGAGCCTACGAGCAGTACTTC
CASSELADRAYEQYF
>NA|TRBJ1-1|NA|TRBV19
TGTGCCAGTAGTGACGGACAAGCCATGAACACTGAAGCTTTCTTT
CASSDGQAMNTEAFF
>NA|TRBJ2-2|TRBD2|TRBV27
TGTGCCAGCAGTTTACTGGGCGGGAGGGTATCCGGGGAGCTGTTTTTT
CASSLLGGRVSGELFF
>NA|TRBJ1-1|NA|TRBV30
TGTGCCTGGGCGACCCCAGGGCTGGGCACTGAAGCTTTCTTT
CAWATPGLGTEAFF
>NA|TRBJ2-7|TRBD2|TRBV7-2
TGTGCCAGCAGCCACGGGACTAGGGTGTACGAGCAGTACTTC
CASSHGTRVYEQYF
>NA|TRBJ1-4|TRBD1|TRBV27
TGTGCCACCCGACCCAGCAGGGGGCAGGCTAATGAAAAACTGTTTTTT
CATRPSRGQANEKLFF
>few|TRBJ2-1|NA|TRBV2
TGTGCCAGCAGTGATAACAGGGCTGATGAGCAGTTCTTC
CASSDNRADEQFF
>NA|TRBJ2-3|NA|TRBV7-6
TGTGCCAGCAGCTTAGAGGTTCAGCGGAACACAGATACGCAGTATTTT
CASSLEVQRNTDTQYF
>once|TRBJ2-3|NA|TRBV10-3
TGTGCCACGATGACTGATCTAACGGAAAGCACAGATACGCAGTATTTT
CATMTDLTESTDTQYF
>NA|TRBJ2-1|TRBD2|TRBV10-3
TGTGCCATCAGATCCGGTAGCGGGAGGGGAGGCAATGAGCAGTTCTTC
CAIRSGSGRGGNEQFF
>NA|TRBJ1-1|TRBD1|TRBV27
TGTGCCAGCAGTTTATTTAGGGGGACAGGGGTTAAGGGGGACACTGAAGCTTTCTTT
CASSLFRGTGVKGDTEAFF
>NA|TRBJ2-7|TRBD2|TRBV9
TGTGCCAGCAGCGAAGGTCTAGCGGAGGTATACGAGCAGTACTTC
CASSEGLAEVYEQYF
>NA|TRBJ1-2|NA|TRBV9
TGTGCCAGCAGCGGGGGGGTTGGCTATGGCTACACCTTC
CASSGGVGYGYTF
>NA|TRBJ1-3|TRBD1|TRBV28
TGTGCCAGCAGTCGGACAGGGGAGCGTCCTGGAAACACCATATATTTT
CASSRTGERPGNTIYF
>NA|TRBJ1-2|NA|TRBV3-1/TRBV3-2
TGTGCCAGCAGCCAAGTTAGATATGGCTACACCTTC
CASSQVRYGYTF
>NA|TRBJ2-1|TRBD2|TRBV10-2
TGCGCCAGCAGCAGGACTAGCGTGATGGATGAGCAGTTCTTC
CASSRTSVMDEQFF
>NA|TRBJ1-5|NA|TRBV28
TGTGCCAGCGTTGAGGGCAACCGAAATCAGCCCCAGCATTTT
CASVEGNRNQPQHF
>NA|TRBJ1-5|NA|TRBV12-3/TRBV12-4
TGTGCCAGCAGCAACAGTAATCAGCCCCAGCATTTT
CASSNSNQPQHF
>NA|TRBJ2-1|TRBD2|TRBV29-1
TGCAGCGTGACTAGCGGGAGTAATGAGCAGTTCTTC
CSVTSGSNEQFF
>NA|TRBJ2-3|TRBD2|TRBV3-1/TRBV3-2
TGTGCCAGCAGCCATGCGGGACTAGCGGGGGCGATGCGAAATACGCAGTATTTT
CASSHAGLAGAMRNTQYF
>NA|TRBJ2-3|TRBD2|TRBV11-2
TGTGCCAGCAGCTTAGCCCCTAGCGGGAGACCGGGCACAGATACGCAGTATTTT
CASSLAPSGRPGTDTQYF
>NA|TRBJ2-1|TRBD1|TRBV5-1
TGCGCCAGCAGCCCGCTTTTTGGTTCCCGGGGACAGGGGTACAATGAGCAGTTCTTC
CASSPLFGSRGQGYNEQFF
>many|TRBJ2-7|TRBD1|TRBV29-1
TGCAGCGCAGATTCCGGGACAGGGTTCGAGCAGTACTTC
CSADSGTGFEQYF
>NA|TRBJ1-5|NA|TRBV6-1
TGTGCCAGCAGTGAAGGCGGACACCGCAATCAGCCCCAGCATTTT
CASSEGGHRNQPQHF
>NA|TRBJ2-7|TRBD1|TRBV4-3
TGCGCCAGCAGCCGAGACAGACAGGGGGTTGTCTACGAGCAGTACTTC
CASSRDRQGVVYEQYF
>NA|TRBJ2-5|TRBD2|TRBV13
TGTGCCAGCAGCATATGGGGACTAGCGGGAGACGGAGGGAAGGAGACCCAGTACTTC
CASSIWGLAGDGGKETQYF
>NA|TRBJ1-2|TRBD1|TRBV9
TGTGCCAGCAGCTCACCGACAGGGAGAAACTATGGCTACACCTTC
CASSSPTGRNYGYTF
>NA|TRBJ1-1|NA|TRBV10-3
TGTGCCATCAGTGAACGAACAGCCATGAACACTGAAGCTTTCTTT
CAISERTAMNTEAFF
>NA|TRBJ1-5|NA|TRBV5-8
TGTGCCAGCAGCTTGTCAGGACACCTCAATCAGCCCCAGCATTTT
CASSLSGHLNQPQHF
>NA|TRBJ2-2|TRBD1|TRBV5-1
TGCGCCAGCAGCTCACCCGGGACAGGATACACCGGGGAGCTGTTTTTT
CASSSPGTGYTGELFF
>once|TRBJ2-1|NA|TRBV29-1
TGCAGCGTTGATTCGGGTGGGTTTGTCGATGAGCAGTTCTTC
CSVDSGGFVDEQFF
>NA|TRBJ2-1|NA|TRBV9
TGTGCCAGCAGCGTAGCGCGTCTAGCAGATGAGCAGTTCTTC
CASSVARLADEQFF
>many|TRBJ2-1|TRBD2|TRBV7-3
TGTGCCAGCAGCCCCGTTGCGGGAGATTACAATGAGCAGTTCTTC
CASSPVAGDYNEQFF
>NA|TRBJ2-5|TRBD2|TRBV30
TGTGCCTGGAGTGCCTCACTAGCGGGAGGAGGCCAAGAGACCCAGTACTTC
CAWSASLAGGGQETQYF
>NA|TRBJ2-2|NA|TRBV11-3
TGTGCCAGCAGCCTTTATGGGGCCACCGGGGAGCTGTTTTTT
CASSLYGATGELFF
>few|TRBJ2-2|NA|TRBV7-8
TGTGCCAGCAGCTCGACTACTAACACCGGGGAGCTGTTTTTT
CASSSTTNTGELFF
>NA|TRBJ2-5|TRBD2|TRBV28
TGTGCCAGCAGTCCAGGGACTAGCGGGAGGGTTCTTGAAGAGACCCAGTACTTC
CASSPGTSGRVLEETQYF
>few|TRBJ2-2|NA|TRBV7-3
TGTGCCAGCAGCTTATTGTATAGCGGGACAGGGAATGCCGGGGAGCTGTTTTTT
CASSLLYSGTGNAGELFF